This record concerns one T cell receptor delta chain sequence. The antigen remains unidentified. The template was reverse-transcribed extracted RNA. Multiplex PCR used pooled V-gene forward primers and a constant-region reverse primer to amplify CDR3s. TCRdb fed the multiplex PCR reads to CATT. This table holds tens of thousands of delta-chain clones, roughly 15% found once. This sample stems from a study of Vδ1+ human thymocytes. Whole-study results and caveats: Thymic delta-chain repertoires held 20% to 25% Vdelta2 sequences and few Vdelta3, despite high sort purity. Thymic TRG and TRD repertoires appeared highly polyclonal.

Germline values: CDR1 TSWWSYY, CDR2 QGS. The CDR3 extends over 18 amino acids. Trimming cost V 1 base and J 0 bases; bases outside gene matches: 10. The chain recombines TRDV1 with TRDJ1, with 8 bases fitting TRDD3. This sequence originates from a boy less than two years old who had congenital heart surgery. Source material: Vdelta1+ gamma-delta thymocytes from the thymus. The sample's subset: FACS-sorted CD3+ TCRalphabeta- TCRVdelta1+ TCRVdelta2- thymocytes. CDR3 amino acids: CALGEPLPGGTYTDKLIF. CDR3 nucleotide sequence: TGTGCTCTTGGGGAACCCCTACCTGGGGGAACGTACACCGATAAACTCATCTTT.